This T cell receptor (beta chain) was recorded in a study of long-term antiretroviral therapy in people with HIV. Germline CDR1 SGDLS, CDR2 YYNGEE. V trimming: 0 bases; J trimming: 0 bases; junction bases outside the gene matches: 9. The CDR3 totals 18 residues. Study results and caveats: Upon ART, diversity increased but remained lower than transplant donor controls.

The immunoSEQ assay was v3.0, run at survey level. Here immunoSEQ multiplex PCR was the method, and the copy in TCRdb shows in-frame clones only, minus some. Here the sample spans over 40,000 clones, about 95% being singletons. Details on this clone: Its antigen is still unknown.

The TCR comes from a woman aged 45-65 years with HIV. The specimen was unsorted PBMCs, collected 3.7 years after starting antiretroviral therapy. V and J are TRBV9 and TRBJ1-1; 9 nucleotides align to TRBD1. The CDR3 coding sequence is TGTGCCAGCAGCGTAGGAAAGGGGACAGGGCCGCTGAACACTGAAGCTTTCTTT. This sequence encodes CASSVGKGTGPLNTEAFF. Full variable domain (remainder filled in from reference TRBV9 and TRBJ1-1): DSGVTQTPKHLITATGQRVTLRCSPRSGDLSVYWYQQSLDQGLQFLIQYYNGEERAKGNILERFSAQQFPDLHSELNLSSLELGDSALYFCASSVGKGTGPLNTEAFFGQGTRLTVV.